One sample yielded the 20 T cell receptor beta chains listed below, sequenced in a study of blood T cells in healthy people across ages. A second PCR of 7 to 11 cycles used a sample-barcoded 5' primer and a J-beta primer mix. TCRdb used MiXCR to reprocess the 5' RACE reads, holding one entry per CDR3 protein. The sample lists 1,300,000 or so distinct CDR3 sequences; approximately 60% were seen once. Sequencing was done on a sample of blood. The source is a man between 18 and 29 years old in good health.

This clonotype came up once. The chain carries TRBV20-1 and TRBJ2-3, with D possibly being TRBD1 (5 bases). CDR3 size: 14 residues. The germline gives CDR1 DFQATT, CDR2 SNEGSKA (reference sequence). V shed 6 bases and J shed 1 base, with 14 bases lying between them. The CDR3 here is CSAGVRSGTDTQYF. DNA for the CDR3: TGCAGTGCAGGGGTTCGGAGCGGCACAGATACGCAGTATTTT.

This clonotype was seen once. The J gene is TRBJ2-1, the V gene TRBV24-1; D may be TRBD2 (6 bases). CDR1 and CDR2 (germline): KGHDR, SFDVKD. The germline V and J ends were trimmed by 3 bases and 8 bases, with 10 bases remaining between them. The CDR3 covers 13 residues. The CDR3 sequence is CATSDGGSDEQFF. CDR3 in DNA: TGTGCCACCAGTGATGGGGGGTCCGATGAGCAGTTCTTC.

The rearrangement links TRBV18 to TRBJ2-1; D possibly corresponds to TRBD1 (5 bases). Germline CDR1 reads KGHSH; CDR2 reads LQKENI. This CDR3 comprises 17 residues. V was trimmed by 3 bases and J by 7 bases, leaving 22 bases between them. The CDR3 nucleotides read TGTGCCAGCTCACCGCCTCTCAGGGAACTCGTAGGAAATGAGCAGTTCTTC. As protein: CASSPPLRELVGNEQFF.

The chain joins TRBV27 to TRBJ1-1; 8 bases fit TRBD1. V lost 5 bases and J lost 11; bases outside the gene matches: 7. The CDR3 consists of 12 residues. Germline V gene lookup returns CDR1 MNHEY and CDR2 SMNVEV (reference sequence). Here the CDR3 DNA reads TGTGCCAGCAGTGCAGGGGGCTTGCAGGCTTTCTTT. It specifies CASSAGGLQAFF.

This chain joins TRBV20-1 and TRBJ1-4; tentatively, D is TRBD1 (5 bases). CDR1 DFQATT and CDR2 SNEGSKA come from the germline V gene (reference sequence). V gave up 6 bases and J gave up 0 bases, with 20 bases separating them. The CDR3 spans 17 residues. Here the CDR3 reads CSAKPWGDSATNEKLFF. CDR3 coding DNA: TGCAGTGCCAAACCTTGGGGGGATTCGGCAACTAATGAAAAACTGTTTTTT.

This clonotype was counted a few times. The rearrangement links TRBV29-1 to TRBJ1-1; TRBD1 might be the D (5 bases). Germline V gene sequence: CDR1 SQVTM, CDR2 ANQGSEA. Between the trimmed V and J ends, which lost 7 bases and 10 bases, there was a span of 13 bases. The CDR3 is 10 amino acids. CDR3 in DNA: TGCAGCGCTTCCGACCAGGGAGCTTTCTTT. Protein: CSASDQGAFF.

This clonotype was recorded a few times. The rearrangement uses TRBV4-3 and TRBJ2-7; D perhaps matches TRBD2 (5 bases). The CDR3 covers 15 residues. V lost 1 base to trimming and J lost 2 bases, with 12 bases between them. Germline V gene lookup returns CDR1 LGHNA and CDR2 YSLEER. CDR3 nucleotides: TGCGCCAGCAGCCAAGTAACCGGGAACGCCTACGAGCAGTACTTC. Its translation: CASSQVTGNAYEQYF.

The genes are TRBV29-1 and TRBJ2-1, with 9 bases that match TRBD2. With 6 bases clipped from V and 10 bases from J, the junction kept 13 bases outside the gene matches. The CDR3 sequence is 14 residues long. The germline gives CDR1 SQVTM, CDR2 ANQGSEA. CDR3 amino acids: CSVLLASGEIEQFF. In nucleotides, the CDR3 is TGCAGCGTCCTCCTCGCTAGCGGGGAAATCGAGCAGTTCTTC.

CDR3 nucleotides: TGTGCCAGCAGCCGCGACAGAGTCACCAATGAGCAGTTCTTC. It encodes CASSRDRVTNEQFF. The chain carries TRBV7-2 and TRBJ2-1; the D gene is possibly TRBD1 (5 bases). Germline values: CDR1 SGHTA, CDR2 FQGNSA. The CDR3 totals 14 residues. V lost 5 bases, J lost 6 bases, and 14 bases lay in between.

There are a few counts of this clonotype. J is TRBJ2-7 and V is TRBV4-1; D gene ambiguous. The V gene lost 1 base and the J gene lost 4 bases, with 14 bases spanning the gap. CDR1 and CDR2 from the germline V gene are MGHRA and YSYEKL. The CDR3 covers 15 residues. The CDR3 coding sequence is TGCGCCAGCAGCCAAGGTTTGGGCTTAGATTACGAGCAGTACTTC. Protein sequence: CASSQGLGLDYEQYF.

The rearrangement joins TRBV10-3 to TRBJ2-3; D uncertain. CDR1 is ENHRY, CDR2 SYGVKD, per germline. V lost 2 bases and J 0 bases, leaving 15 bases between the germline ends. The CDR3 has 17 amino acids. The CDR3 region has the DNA TGTGCCATCAGTGAGCCGTCAGTCCCCCCTAGCACAGATACGCAGTATTTT. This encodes CAISEPSVPPSTDTQYF.

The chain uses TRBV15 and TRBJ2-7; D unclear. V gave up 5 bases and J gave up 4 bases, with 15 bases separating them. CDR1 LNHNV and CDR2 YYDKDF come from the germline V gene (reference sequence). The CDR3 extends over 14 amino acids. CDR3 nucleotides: TGTGCCACCAGCGGGCGAAGAACGGATTACGAGCAGTACTTC. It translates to CATSGRRTDYEQYF. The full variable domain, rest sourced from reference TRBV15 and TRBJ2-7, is DAMVIQNPRYQVTQFGKPVTLSCSQTLNHNVMYWYQQKSSQAPKLLFHYYDKDFNNEADTPDNFQSRRPNTSFCFLDIRSPGLGDTAMYLCATSGRRTDYEQYFGPGTRLTVT.

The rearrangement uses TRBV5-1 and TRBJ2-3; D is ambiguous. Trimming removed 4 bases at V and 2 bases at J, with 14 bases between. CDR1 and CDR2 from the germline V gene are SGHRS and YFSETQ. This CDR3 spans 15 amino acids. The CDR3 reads CASSPTRVNTDTQYF. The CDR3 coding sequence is TGCGCCAGCAGCCCGACCCGAGTCAACACAGATACGCAGTATTTT.

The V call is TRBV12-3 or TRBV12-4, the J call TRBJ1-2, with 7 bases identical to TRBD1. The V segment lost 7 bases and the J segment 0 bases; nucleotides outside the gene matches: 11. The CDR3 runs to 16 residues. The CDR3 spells CASNKTQGTANYGYTF. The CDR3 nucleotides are TGTGCCAGCAATAAGACCCAGGGGACAGCTAACTATGGCTACACCTTC.

As DNA, the CDR3 is TGTGCCAGCAGCCAAGTATTAAGCGGGGCCCATGAGCAGTTCTTC. It translates to CASSQVLSGAHEQFF. The chain is built from TRBV14 and TRBJ2-1; 7 nucleotides agree with TRBD2. Per germline, CDR1 SGHDN and CDR2 FVKESK. This CDR3 spans 15 amino acids. V trimming: 1 base; J trimming: 8 bases; junction bases outside the gene matches: 8.

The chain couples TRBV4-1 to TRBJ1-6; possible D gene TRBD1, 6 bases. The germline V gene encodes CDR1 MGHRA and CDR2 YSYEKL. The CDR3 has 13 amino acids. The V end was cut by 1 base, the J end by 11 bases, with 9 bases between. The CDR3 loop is CASSQGQGPPLHF. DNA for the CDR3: TGCGCCAGCAGCCAAGGCCAGGGGCCACCCCTCCACTTT.

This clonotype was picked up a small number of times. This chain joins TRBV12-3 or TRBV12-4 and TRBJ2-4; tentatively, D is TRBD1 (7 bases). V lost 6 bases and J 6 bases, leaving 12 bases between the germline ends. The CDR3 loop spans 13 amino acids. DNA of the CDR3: TGTGCCAGCAGCACCCAGGGGGGAAACATTCAGTACTTC. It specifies CASSTQGGNIQYF.

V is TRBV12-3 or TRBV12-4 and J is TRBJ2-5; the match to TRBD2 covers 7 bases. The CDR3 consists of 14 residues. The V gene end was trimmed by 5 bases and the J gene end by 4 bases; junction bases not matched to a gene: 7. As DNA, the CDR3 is TGTGCCAGCAGTCCCGGTGGGGGGGGAGAGACCCAGTACTTC. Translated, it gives CASSPGGGGETQYF.

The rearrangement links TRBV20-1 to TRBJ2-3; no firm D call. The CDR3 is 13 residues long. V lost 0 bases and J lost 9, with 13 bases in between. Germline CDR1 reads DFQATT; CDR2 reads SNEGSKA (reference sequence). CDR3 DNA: TGCAGTGCTAGAGAACCCGCGGTGGGGACGCAGTATTTT. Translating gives CSAREPAVGTQYF.

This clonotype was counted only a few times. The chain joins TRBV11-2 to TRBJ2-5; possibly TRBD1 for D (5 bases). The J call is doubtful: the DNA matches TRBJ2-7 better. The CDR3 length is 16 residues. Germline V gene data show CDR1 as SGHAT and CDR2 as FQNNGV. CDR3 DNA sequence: TGTGCCAGCAGCTTAGGTCCGGCCAGGGAATTTAACGAGCAGTACTTC. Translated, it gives CASSLGPAREFNEQYF.